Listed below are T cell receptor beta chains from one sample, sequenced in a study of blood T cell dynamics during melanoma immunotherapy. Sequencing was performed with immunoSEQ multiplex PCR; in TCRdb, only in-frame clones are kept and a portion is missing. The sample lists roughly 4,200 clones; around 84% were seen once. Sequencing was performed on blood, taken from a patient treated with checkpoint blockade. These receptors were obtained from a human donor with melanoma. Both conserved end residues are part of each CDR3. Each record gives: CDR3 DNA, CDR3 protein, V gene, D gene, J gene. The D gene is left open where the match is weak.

cdr3_nt: TGTGCCAGCAGCACCCGGAGAAACACCATATATTTT
cdr3_aa: CASSTRRNTIYF
v_call: TRBV11-2
d_call: NA
j_call: TRBJ1-3

cdr3_nt: TGTGCCAGCAGTTACCGGGGACAGGGGAGAACTGAAGCTTTCTTT
cdr3_aa: CASSYRGQGRTEAFF
v_call: TRBV6-5
d_call: TRBD1
j_call: TRBJ1-1

cdr3_nt: TGCGCCAGCAGCCAAGATGCGGGGGGGGGCGCAGATACGCAGTATTTT
cdr3_aa: CASSQDAGGGADTQYF
v_call: TRBV4-3
d_call: TRBD2
j_call: TRBJ2-3

cdr3_nt: TGTGCCTGGAAAATCTATGGCTACACCTTC
cdr3_aa: CAWKIYGYTF
v_call: TRBV30
d_call: NA
j_call: TRBJ1-2

cdr3_nt: TGCAGCGTTGGACCAGGGGTATTTTACACCTTC
cdr3_aa: CSVGPGVFYTF
v_call: TRBV29-1
d_call: NA
j_call: TRBJ1-2

cdr3_nt: TGTGCCAGCAGTGAACAGGGGGCGGGGAACACCGGGGAGCTGTTTTTT
cdr3_aa: CASSEQGAGNTGELFF
v_call: TRBV6-1
d_call: TRBD1
j_call: TRBJ2-2

cdr3_nt: TGTGCCAGCAGTTTACGGCAGGACAGAAACTATGGCTACACCTTC
cdr3_aa: CASSLRQDRNYGYTF
v_call: TRBV27
d_call: NA
j_call: TRBJ1-2

cdr3_nt: TGTGCCAGCAGTTTGACAGGGGGCTGGGGTACTGAAGCTTTCTTT
cdr3_aa: CASSLTGGWGTEAFF
v_call: TRBV6-5
d_call: TRBD1
j_call: TRBJ1-1

cdr3_nt: TGTGCCAGCAGGCAGGGGGCTGACACTGAAGCTTTCTTT
cdr3_aa: CASRQGADTEAFF
v_call: TRBV2
d_call: TRBD1
j_call: TRBJ1-1

cdr3_nt: TGTGCCAGCTCCCCCCGGGACAGGGGAAAGTTGGACGAGCAGTACTTC
cdr3_aa: CASSPRDRGKLDEQYF
v_call: TRBV21-1
d_call: NA
j_call: TRBJ2-7